The rows below give T cell receptor beta chains drawn from one sample of a study of T cells in Graves' hyperthyroidism and ophthalmopathy. Via MiXCR, TCRdb re-called the multiplex PCR reads, giving one row per CDR3 protein. The sample comprises 500,000 to 600,000 distinct CDR3 sequences, more than 45% of which are singletons, and more than 7% rests with the top ten. Sequenced: peripheral blood or thyroid tissue (not recorded which). These receptors originate from a woman aged 18-30 years with Graves' hyperthyroidism. The CDR3 runs from the conserved cysteine through the conserved F or W. D genes are given only for firm matches. The size entry is marked missing in some rows and otherwise reads once, few, many or a size class.

>many|NA|TRBV7-9|TRBJ2-7
CASSIYGTRPYEQYF
TGTGCCAGCAGCATCTACGGGACAAGACCCTACGAGCAGTACTTC
>NA|NA|TRBV7-8|TRBJ2-7
CASSLNREDERYF
TGTGCTAGCAGCTTAAACAGGGAGGACGAGCGGTACTTC
>NA|TRBD1|TRBV9|TRBJ1-5
CASSAGQGASQPQHF
TGTGCCAGCAGCGCCGGACAGGGGGCGAGTCAGCCCCAGCATTTT
>many|TRBD2|TRBV29-1|TRBJ2-7
CSVAGLAYEQYF
TGCAGCGTTGCGGGACTAGCCTACGAGCAGTACTTC
>NA|NA|TRBV7-2|TRBJ2-7
CASSFRGGYSYEQYF
TGTGCCAGCAGCTTTAGAGGGGGGTACTCCTACGAGCAGTACTTC
>many|NA|TRBV25-1|TRBJ1-3
CASSDPGRNTIYF
TGTGCCAGCAGTGACCCAGGGAGAAACACCATATATTTT
>NA|TRBD1|TRBV19|TRBJ2-3
CASRPRDRGQTDTQYF
TGTGCCAGTAGACCCCGGGACAGGGGTCAAACAGATACGCAGTATTTT
>many|NA|TRBV29-1|TRBJ2-3
CSVLSGDTQYF
TGCAGCGTACTCTCGGGAGATACGCAGTATTTT
>NA|TRBD1|TRBV4-1|TRBJ1-1
CASSQDGTVNTEAFF
TGCGCCAGCAGCCAAGATGGGACAGTGAACACTGAAGCTTTCTTT
>many|TRBD1|TRBV10-2|TRBJ1-5
CASSDDYTGGSWQPQHF
TGCGCCAGCAGTGACGATTACACAGGGGGATCTTGGCAGCCCCAGCATTTT
>NA|NA|TRBV12-3/TRBV12-4|TRBJ1-6
CASTVDPGSSYNSPLHF
TGTGCCAGCACCGTAGACCCTGGGAGCTCCTATAATTCACCCCTCCACTTT
>NA|NA|TRBV4-2|TRBJ2-7
CASSQDADTLYEQYF
TGTGCCAGCAGCCAAGATGCGGATACTCTCTACGAGCAGTACTTC
>NA|TRBD2|TRBV7-9|TRBJ2-7
CASSAREVGGAGYEQYF
TGTGCCAGCAGTGCTAGAGAGGTGGGAGGGGCGGGCTACGAGCAGTACTTC
>many|NA|TRBV16|TRBJ1-1
CASSNRDTLNTEAFF
TGTGCCAGCAGCAACCGGGACACGCTGAACACTGAAGCTTTCTTT
>NA|TRBD1|TRBV7-9|TRBJ2-4
CASSFRGNIQYF
TGTGCCAGCAGCTTCAGGGGGAACATTCAGTACTTC
>many|NA|TRBV2|TRBJ1-1
CASTRRAGSAFF
TGTGCCAGCACTCGACGGGCAGGGTCAGCTTTCTTT
>many|TRBD2|TRBV7-6|TRBJ2-7
CASSLASSGAYEQYF
TGTGCCAGCAGCTTAGCTTCTAGCGGGGCCTACGAGCAGTACTTC
>few|TRBD2|TRBV15|TRBJ2-3
CATSRELAHSSFGDTQYF
TGTGCCACCAGCAGAGAACTAGCGCACAGTTCATTCGGGGATACGCAGTATTTT
>NA|NA|TRBV20-1|TRBJ1-2
CSARGEQRGYTF
TGCAGTGCTAGGGGCGAGCAGCGGGGCTACACCTTC
>many|NA|TRBV2|TRBJ1-3
CASNDPGPAGNTIYF
TGTGCCAGTAACGATCCGGGACCTGCTGGAAACACCATATATTTT
>many|NA|TRBV12-3/TRBV12-4|TRBJ1-2
CATRTAGYGYTF
TGTGCCACCAGGACGGCGGGCTATGGCTACACCTTC
>many|NA|TRBV7-9|TRBJ2-6
CASRYTGSGANVLTF
TGTGCCAGCAGGTACACAGGTTCTGGGGCCAACGTCCTGACTTTC
>NA|NA|TRBV4-2|TRBJ2-5
CASSQLAGQPQYF
TGTGCCAGCAGCCAGCTGGCGGGTCAGCCCCAGTACTTC
>many|TRBD2|TRBV7-6|TRBJ2-7
CASSLASGGLGEQYF
TGTGCCAGCAGCTTAGCTAGCGGGGGATTAGGAGAGCAGTACTTC
>NA|NA|TRBV5-5|TRBJ2-2
CASSSKDTTGELFF
TGTGCCAGCAGCTCCAAGGATACCACCGGGGAGCTGTTTTTT
>few|TRBD1|TRBV6-1|TRBJ2-7
CASSEDGDRVPYEQYF
TGTGCCAGCAGTGAAGATGGAGACAGGGTCCCCTACGAGCAGTACTTC
>many|NA|TRBV3-1|TRBJ2-5
CASSYRDPTETQYF
TGTGCCAGCAGCTACAGGGATCCCACGGAGACCCAGTACTTC
>many|NA|TRBV18|TRBJ2-5
CASSPQETQYF
TGTGCCAGCAGCCCGCAAGAGACCCAGTACTTC
>few|NA|TRBV6-6|TRBJ2-2
CASSYERTSTNTGELFF
TGTGCCAGCAGTTACGAGCGGACAAGTACGAACACCGGGGAGCTGTTTTTT
>many|NA|TRBV12-3/TRBV12-4|TRBJ1-2
CASSRRDAGYTF
TGTGCCAGCTCTCGGAGGGATGCTGGCTACACCTTC
>NA|TRBD2|TRBV10-3|TRBJ2-1
CAISNQTSDHNEQFF
TGTGCCATCAGTAACCAGACTAGCGATCACAATGAGCAGTTCTTC
>NA|TRBD1|TRBV6-5|TRBJ1-3
CASSYSSIPGQGRNTIYF
TGTGCCAGCAGTTACTCGAGTATACCGGGACAGGGAAGAAACACCATATATTTT
>NA|NA|TRBV7-9|TRBJ1-2
CASSAGNEHGYTF
TGTGCCAGCAGCGCGGGCAATGAGCATGGCTACACCTTC
>NA|NA|TRBV10-3|TRBJ2-4
CAISPTGKNIQYF
TGTGCCATCAGCCCGACAGGAAAAAACATTCAGTACTTC
>NA|TRBD1|TRBV9|TRBJ2-5
CASSVGPGQGKTQYF
TGTGCCAGCAGCGTAGGCCCGGGACAGGGGAAGACCCAGTACTTC
>many|TRBD1|TRBV24-1|TRBJ2-2
CATSDPSGTGETGELFF
TGTGCCACCAGTGATCCCTCCGGGACAGGGGAGACCGGGGAGCTGTTTTTT
>NA|TRBD2|TRBV2|TRBJ2-1
CASSAGLAGGEQFF
TGTGCCAGCAGCGCGGGACTAGCGGGAGGGGAGCAGTTCTTC
>NA|TRBD1|TRBV7-3|TRBJ2-7
CASSQDLGTGTDYVQYF
TGTGCCAGCAGCCAAGACCTCGGGACAGGCACTGACTACGTGCAGTACTTC
>NA|NA|TRBV20-1|TRBJ1-5
CSAKSGSNQPQHF
TGCAGTGCCAAAAGCGGGAGCAATCAGCCCCAGCATTTT
>many|NA|TRBV20-1|TRBJ1-1
CSARDLQGVLRAFF
TGCAGTGCTAGAGATCTCCAGGGTGTATTAAGGGCTTTCTTT
>many|NA|TRBV9|TRBJ2-7
CASSVGFQGGHYEQYF
TGTGCCAGCAGCGTAGGGTTCCAGGGGGGACACTACGAGCAGTACTTC
>NA|NA|TRBV7-8|TRBJ1-2
CASSALTGIAGCTF
TGTGCCAGCAGCGCTCTTACAGGGATAGCTGGCTGCACCTTC
>NA|NA|TRBV29-1|TRBJ1-2
CSVEDVEGVDGYTF
TGCAGCGTTGAAGATGTAGAGGGGGTCGATGGCTACACCTTC
>NA|NA|TRBV20-1|TRBJ2-5
CSARSANHETQYF
TGCAGTGCTAGATCAGCCAATCATGAGACCCAGTACTTC
>few|NA|TRBV15|TRBJ2-3
CATSRVIRHDFTDTQYF
TGTGCCACCAGCAGAGTAATTAGACACGACTTCACAGATACGCAGTATTTT
>few|NA|TRBV24-1|TRBJ2-1
CATSDTLRNEQFF
TGTGCCACCAGTGACACTCTGAGGAATGAGCAGTTCTTC
>NA|NA|TRBV29-1|TRBJ2-5
CSVGPGDQYF
TGCAGCGTTGGTCCGGGGGACCAGTACTTC
>NA|TRBD1|TRBV9|TRBJ2-7
CASSVGDRNEQYF
TGTGCCAGCAGCGTAGGGGACAGAAACGAGCAGTACTTC
>NA|NA|TRBV20-1|TRBJ2-7
CSAPTTSSYEQYF
TGCAGTGCGCCGACTACCAGCTCCTACGAGCAGTACTTC
>NA|NA|TRBV4-1|TRBJ2-5
CASSQAVRQRKYF
TGCGCCAGCAGCCAAGCCGTAAGACAGAGAAAGTACTTC
>NA|NA|TRBV29-1|TRBJ1-1
CSVQGHLNTEAFF
TGCAGCGTCCAAGGACATCTGAACACTGAAGCTTTCTTT
>NA|NA|TRBV29-1|TRBJ2-6
CSVARNMNTEAF
TGCAGCGTTGCCAGGAACATGAACACTGAAGCTTTC
>many|NA|TRBV12-3/TRBV12-4|TRBJ1-2
CASSFGREVGGYTF
TGTGCCAGCAGTTTTGGCAGGGAAGTCGGTGGCTACACCTTC